The entry below describes one TCR beta chain. This specimen belongs to a study of blood T cell repertoires in COVID-19. The wider study: PBMCs, B-cell-depleted T cells, or T cells provided the cDNA or gDNA that made up the material.

Germline-derived CDR1 and CDR2 are SGHRS and YFSETQ. The V end lost 4 bases, the J end lost 6 bases, and 13 bases lay between the germline ends. The CDR3 length is 13 residues. Assay: immunoSEQ multiplex PCR; the TCRdb copy retains only in-frame clones and omits some. The table has a few hundred thousand clones, approximately 90% seen once. The V and J genes are TRBV5-1 and TRBJ1-2; D is perhaps TRBD1 (5 bases). The specimen was peripheral blood. The clonotype was recovered from a woman in her twenties or thirties with COVID-19, enrolled during active disease. The CDR3 region is CASSPGDPNGYTF. In nucleotides, the CDR3 is TGCGCCAGCAGCCCGGGGGACCCTAATGGCTACACCTTC.